This TCR beta chain was recorded in a study of CD8 T cells in Susac syndrome. With random hexamers, 0.5 to 1 ug RNA was reverse transcribed. It was immunoSEQ multiplex PCR that amplified TCR beta CDR3 across 54 Vbeta and 13 Jbeta. TCRdb fed the immunoSEQ multiplex PCR reads into MiXCR, producing one record per CDR3 protein. The sample records roughly 300,000 distinct CDR3 sequences, 70% to 90% being singletons. As for this clonotype: Its cognate antigen is unknown.

Findings and limits, study-wide: The study recognized that its TCR sequencing and HLA analysis covered a relatively small number of individuals.

Sequencing used CD8+ T cells from PBMCs. The sequence derives from a human donor with multiple sclerosis.

CDR3 residues: CASSLPGTINQPQHF. The DNA for the CDR3 is TGTGCCAGCAGTTTACCAGGGACCATAAATCAGCCCCAGCATTTT. This chain joins TRBV12-3 or TRBV12-4 and TRBJ1-5; TRBD1 is a possible D gene (5 bases). The CDR3 contains 15 residues. Trimming took off 2 bases at V and 4 bases at J, with 12 bases between the two ends.